This paragraph reports one TCR beta chain. Antigen: not known. The germline V gene has CDR1 MNHEY and CDR2 SMNVEV (reference sequence). The CDR3 length is 16 residues. Between the trimmed V and J ends, which lost 2 bases and 0 bases, there was a span of 10 bases. Produced via immunoSEQ multiplex PCR; TCRdb's table is partial and in-frame only. The table shows approximately 110,000 clones, with around 89% occurring only once. Collection occurred without any documented infections or immune events in donors. This specimen belongs to a study of identifying expanded T cells in peripheral blood. Study-wide points: Technical replicates showed about 1.2 changed clones; approximately 2 weeks approximately 16; four weeks 19. Variance in clone template counts between roughly two-week samples significantly increased with total template count across all healthy donors.

The sequenced material came from blood. The receptor's source is a person between 18 and 75 years old in good health. The chain recombines TRBV27 with TRBJ2-2, with D tentatively TRBD1 (6 bases). The CDR3 DNA follows: TGTGCCAGCAGTTTACATACAGGGTCGAACACCGGGGAGCTGTTTTTT. As protein: CASSLHTGSNTGELFF.